This passage covers 8 T cell receptor beta chains from one sample sequenced in a study of blood T cell repertoires in COVID-19. Produced via immunoSEQ multiplex PCR; TCRdb's table is partial and in-frame only. The sample has more than 110,000 clones; 85% to 90% are singletons. Sequencing input: peripheral blood. The origin of the receptors is a middle-aged man with active or convalescent COVID-19.

The chain recombines TRBV6-5 with TRBJ1-6; D call uncertain. CDR1 is MNHEY, CDR2 SVGAGI, per germline. The CDR3 has 13 amino acids. Trimming shortened V by 6 bases and J by 14 bases, and 17 bases separated the two germline ends. The CDR3 is CASRHGEEITLHF. The CDR3 DNA sequence: TGTGCCAGCAGGCACGGGGAGGAGATAACCCTCCACTTT.

The V call is TRBV27, the J call TRBJ1-5, with 8 bases lining up with TRBD1. CDR3 size: 17 residues. V was pared by 6 bases and J by 1 base, with 11 bases of the junction left unmatched. Germline V gene data show CDR1 as MNHEY and CDR2 as SMNVEV (reference sequence). This CDR3 is CASRKRQGPMSNQPQHF. DNA of the CDR3: TGTGCCAGCAGGAAAAGACAGGGGCCCATGAGCAATCAGCCCCAGCATTTT.

V and J are TRBV9 and TRBJ2-3; TRBD2 matches at 7 bases. CDR3 length equals 17 residues. The V segment lost 3 bases and the J segment 6 bases; nucleotides outside the gene matches: 16. The germline gives CDR1 SGDLS, CDR2 YYNGEE. CDR3 in DNA: TGTGCCAGCAGCGCCGACCGTTTCGCGGGAGTGCTTGATACGCAGTATTTT. It is translated as CASSADRFAGVLDTQYF.

This clone was detected once. The chain recombines TRBV6-4 with TRBJ2-1; TRBD2 matches 7 bases. Germline values: CDR1 MRHNA, CDR2 SNTAGT. This CDR3 spans 16 amino acids. V dropped 4 bases and J dropped 2; count of bases not matched to a gene: 8. The CDR3 nucleotides read TGTGCCAGCAGTGCCAAAAGCGGGATCCCCTACAATGAGCAGTTCTTC. Translated: CASSAKSGIPYNEQFF.

The rearrangement joins TRBV6-5 to TRBJ1-4; D unresolved. Trimming took off 0 bases at V and 4 bases at J, with 12 bases between the two ends. The germline V gene has CDR1 MNHEY and CDR2 SVGAGI. The CDR3 sequence is 16 residues long. CDR3 protein: CASSYSLSTHNEKLFF. The CDR3 nucleotides read TGTGCCAGCAGTTACTCGTTGAGTACCCATAATGAAAAACTGTTTTTT.

The V gene is TRBV28, the J gene TRBJ1-2; 8 nucleotides line up with TRBD1. The CDR3 runs 16 residues. Trimming removed 2 bases from V and 3 bases from J; junction bases left unmatched: 8. CDR1 MDHEN and CDR2 SYDVKM come from the germline V gene. The CDR3 loop reads CASSLRPGGLDYGYTF. DNA for the CDR3: TGTGCCAGCAGTTTAAGGCCAGGGGGCTTAGACTATGGCTACACCTTC.

The rearrangement uses TRBV14 and TRBJ2-2, with D perhaps matching TRBD1 (5 bases). Germline loops: CDR1 SGHDN, CDR2 FVKESK. The V end lost 6 bases, the J end lost 1 base, and 9 bases lay between the germline ends. The CDR3 has 14 residues. CDR3 amino acids: CASRPDRNTGELFF. The CDR3 DNA follows: TGTGCCAGCAGACCTGACAGGAACACCGGGGAGCTGTTTTTT.

V gene TRBV5-4 combines with J gene TRBJ1-4; D might be TRBD1 (6 bases). Germline CDR1 and CDR2: SGHNT and YYREEE (reference sequence). V gave up 0 bases and J gave up 5 bases, with 14 bases separating them. The CDR3 extends over 16 amino acids. The CDR3 is CASSLGNQGPNEKLFF. The CDR3 bases are TGTGCCAGCAGCTTGGGTAACCAGGGGCCCAATGAAAAACTGTTTTTT.